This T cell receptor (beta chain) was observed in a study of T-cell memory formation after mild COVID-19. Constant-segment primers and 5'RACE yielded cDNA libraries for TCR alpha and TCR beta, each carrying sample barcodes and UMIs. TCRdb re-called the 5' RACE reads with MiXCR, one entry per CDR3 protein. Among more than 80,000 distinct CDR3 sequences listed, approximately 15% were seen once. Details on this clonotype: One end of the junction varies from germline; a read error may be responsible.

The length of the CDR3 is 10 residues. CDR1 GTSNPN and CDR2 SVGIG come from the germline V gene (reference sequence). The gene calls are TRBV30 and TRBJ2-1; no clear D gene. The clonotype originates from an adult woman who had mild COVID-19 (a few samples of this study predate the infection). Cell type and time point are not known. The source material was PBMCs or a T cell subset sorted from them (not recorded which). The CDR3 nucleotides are TGTGCCTGGAGTGGGGCGGAAAAGTGCTTC. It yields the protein CAWSGAEKCF.